This entry features one T cell receptor (beta chain) sequence. The data derive from a study of blood T cell repertoires in COVID-19. Trimming cost V 4 bases and J 0 bases, with 15 bases left between them. The CDR3 spans 16 residues. Germline lookup yields CDR1 SGHRS and CDR2 YFSETQ. The assay was immunoSEQ multiplex PCR, and TCRdb's table has in-frame clones only and misses some. Among 140,000 or so clones listed, about four fifths were seen once. The rearrangement uses TRBV5-1 and TRBJ2-3; D is perhaps TRBD1 (6 bases). The TCR comes from a woman aged 70 to 79 with COVID-19, enrolled during active disease. The sequencing sample was made of peripheral blood. In nucleotides, the CDR3 is TGCGCCAGCAGCCCTCCACAGGGTCGGAGCACAGATACGCAGTATTTT. It codes for CASSPPQGRSTDTQYF.